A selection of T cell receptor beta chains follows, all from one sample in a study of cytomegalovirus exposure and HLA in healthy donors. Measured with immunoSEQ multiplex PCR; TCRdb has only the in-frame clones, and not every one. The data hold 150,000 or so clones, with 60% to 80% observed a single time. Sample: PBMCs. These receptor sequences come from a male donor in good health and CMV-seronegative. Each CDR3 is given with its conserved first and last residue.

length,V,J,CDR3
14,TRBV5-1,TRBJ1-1,CASSLAGGQYGAFF
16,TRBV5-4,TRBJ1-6,CASSPGGTGDHSPLHF
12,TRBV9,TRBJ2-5,CASSGTDQTQYF
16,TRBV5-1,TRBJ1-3,CASSLLGQGGGNTIYF
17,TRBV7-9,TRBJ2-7,CASSSSIGTGISYEQYF
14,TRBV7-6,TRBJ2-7,CASSERPHSYEQYF
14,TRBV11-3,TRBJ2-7,CASSQGTRDYEQYF
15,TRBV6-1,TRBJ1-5,CASSEPGQPNQPQHF
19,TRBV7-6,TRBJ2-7,CASSSPGGQGAPFSYEQYF
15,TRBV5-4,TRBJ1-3,CASSLGQFSGNTIYF
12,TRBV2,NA,CASSRTEYEQYF
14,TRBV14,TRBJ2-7,CASSPKTGLGEQYF
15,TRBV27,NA,CASSGGGGAFYEQYF
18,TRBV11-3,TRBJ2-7,CASSLYPLTGGLTYEQYF
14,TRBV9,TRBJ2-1,CASSVDSRLDEQFF
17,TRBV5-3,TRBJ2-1,CARGKPKQGASDNEQFF
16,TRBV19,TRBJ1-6,CASSSISGTGYSPLHF
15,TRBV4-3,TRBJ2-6,CASSQDRSGGRVLTF
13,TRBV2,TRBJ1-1,CASVQGAGTEAFF
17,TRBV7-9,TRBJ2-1,CASSLGRGQGARNEQFF
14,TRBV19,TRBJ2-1,CASSVITGLAGAIF
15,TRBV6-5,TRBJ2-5,CASSYSGGLARTQYF
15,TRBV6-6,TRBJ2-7,CASTRGTGGAYEQYF
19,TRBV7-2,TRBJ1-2,CASSSRRTTIVRGDYGYTF
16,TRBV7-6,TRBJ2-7,CASSLVWGDSSYEQYF
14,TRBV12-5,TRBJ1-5,CASGSGQGYQPQHF
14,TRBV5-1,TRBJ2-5,CASSSQTGGETQYF
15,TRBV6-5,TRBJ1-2,CASSYSAGSDYGYTF
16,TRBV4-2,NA,CASSQSLAGGRYEQYF
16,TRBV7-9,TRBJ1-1,CASSLGQPIVGTEAFF
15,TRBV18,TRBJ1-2,CASSPPGQGARGYTF
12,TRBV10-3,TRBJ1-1,CAIRSMNTEAFF
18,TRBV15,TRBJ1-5,CATSRQAITYFGNQPQHF
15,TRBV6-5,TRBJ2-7,CASSYVPVGLYEQYF
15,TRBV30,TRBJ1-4,CAWSAGTGVNEKLFF
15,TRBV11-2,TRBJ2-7,CASSPESLASSEQYF
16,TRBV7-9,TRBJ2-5,CASSLEGRAAFETQYF
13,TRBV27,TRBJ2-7,CASSGGGSYEQYF
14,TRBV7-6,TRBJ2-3,CASSSGRGTDTQYF
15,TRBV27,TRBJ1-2,CASSLGAGAVYGYTF
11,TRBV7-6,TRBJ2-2,CASSATGELFF
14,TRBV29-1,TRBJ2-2,CSVAPGMDAGELFF
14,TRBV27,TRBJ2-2,CASSLSTLTGELFF
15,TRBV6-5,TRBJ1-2,CASSYSTLGASGYTF
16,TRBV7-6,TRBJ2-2,CAGSGTSGRRTGELFF
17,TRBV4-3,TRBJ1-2,CASSQDATPDRPHGYTF
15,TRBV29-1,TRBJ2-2,CSAAVGTANTGELFF
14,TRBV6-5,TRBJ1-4,CASSPGGLREKLFF
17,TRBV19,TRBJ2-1,CASSIGGSGGSYNEQFF
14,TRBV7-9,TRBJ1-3,CASSSPGQGVPIYF
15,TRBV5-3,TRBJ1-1,CARSSNPRHDTEAFF
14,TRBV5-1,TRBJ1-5,CASSSGTGGQPQHF
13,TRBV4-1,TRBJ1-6,CASSQVSSSPLHF
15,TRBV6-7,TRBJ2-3,CATPTRSGGVDTQYF
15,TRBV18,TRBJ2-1,CASSEGQIGYNEQFF
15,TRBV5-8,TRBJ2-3,CASSLDRASTDTQYF
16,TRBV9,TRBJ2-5,CASSVALGGQQETQYF
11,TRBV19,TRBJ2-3,CASSIDNTQYF
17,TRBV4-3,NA,CASSQGMEGQASYEQYF
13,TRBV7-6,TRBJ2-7,CASSQLAGGEQYF